The next 14 T cell receptor beta chains were all read from a single sample in a study of lymphopenia after photon versus proton radiotherapy. Here immunoSEQ multiplex PCR was the method, and the copy in TCRdb shows in-frame clones only, minus some. The table has tens of thousands of clones, 80% to 95% seen once. The material sequenced was peripheral blood, taken from a patient treated with photon-based radiotherapy. These receptors were collected from a man between 60 and 70 years old with cholangiocarcinoma.

V and J are TRBV18 and TRBJ2-5; D ambiguous. The germline V gene has CDR1 KGHSH and CDR2 LQKENI. This CDR3 comprises 15 residues. V lost 0 bases and J 3 bases, leaving 11 bases between the germline ends. The CDR3 protein is CASSPPVGREETQYF. As DNA, the CDR3 is TGTGCCAGCTCACCACCGGTAGGAAGGGAAGAGACCCAGTACTTC.

V usage is TRBV6-5 and J usage is TRBJ1-2; the match to TRBD1 covers 12 bases. Germline CDR1 reads MNHEY; CDR2 reads SVGAGI. The CDR3 has 15 residues. Unmatched junction bases numbered 4, after V lost 4 bases and J lost 4 bases. The CDR3 DNA reads TGTGCCAGCAGTTTACGGGACAGGGGGCTCTATGGCTACACCTTC. It codes for CASSLRDRGLYGYTF.

V usage is TRBV28 and J usage is TRBJ1-2; possibly TRBD1 for D (6 bases). Trimming left V 5 bases short and J 0 bases short, with 10 bases between. This CDR3 spans 14 amino acids. Germline V gene sequence: CDR1 MDHEN, CDR2 SYDVKM. CDR3 sequence: CASSRDNANYGYTF. As DNA, the CDR3 is TGTGCCAGCAGTCGGGACAACGCTAACTATGGCTACACCTTC.

The V gene is TRBV6-6, the J gene TRBJ1-1; D not resolved. The germline V gene has CDR1 MNHNY and CDR2 SVGAGI (reference sequence). Deletions cut 6 bases from V and 2 bases from J, with 13 bases between. The CDR3 has 14 amino acids. The CDR3 coding sequence is TGTGCCAGCAGCCGGGCCTGGGGAAACACTGAAGCTTTCTTT. Amino acid sequence: CASSRAWGNTEAFF.

This clone was recorded once. The gene calls are TRBV4-3 and TRBJ1-6; D uncertain. The length of the CDR3 is 16 residues. V was clipped by 0 bases and J by 10 bases, with 16 bases between them. Germline loops: CDR1 LGHNA, CDR2 YSLEER. As DNA, the CDR3 is TGCGCCAGCAGCCAAGATCTTGGGTCGGGAGGATCACCCCTCCACTTT. Translation: CASSQDLGSGGSPLHF.

The CDR3 sequence is CASSLGVRSNEKLFF. The CDR3 region has the DNA TGTGCCAGCAGCTTAGGGGTTCGGTCTAATGAAAAACTGTTTTTT. This sequence joins TRBV7-9 and TRBJ1-4; D call uncertain. The CDR3 consists of 15 residues. Germline CDR1 reads SEHNR; CDR2 reads FQNEAQ (reference sequence). V was pared by 1 base and J by 3 bases, with 9 bases between.

This clone was seen a single time. V gene TRBV4-3 combines with J gene TRBJ2-7; D not certain. With 1 base removed from V and 4 bases from J, the gap between germline ends came to 8 bases. There are 13 residues in the CDR3. Germline CDR1 is LGHNA and CDR2 is YSLEER. CDR3 nucleotides: TGCGCCAGCAGCCAAGTTTTGTATTACGAGCAGTACTTC. This translates into CASSQVLYYEQYF.

The rearrangement joins TRBV10-3 to TRBJ2-5; TRBD2 matches 10 bases. The V and J ends lost 10 bases and 3 bases, in that order; junction bases with no gene match: 8. The germline CDR1 and CDR2 sequences are ENHRY and SYGVKD. The CDR3 runs to 14 residues. As DNA, the CDR3 is TGTGCCACCCTAGCGGGAGAAATGGAAGAGACCCAGTACTTC. It translates to CATLAGEMEETQYF.

The CDR3 loop reads CASSVGSGTVVTGELFF. As DNA, the CDR3 is TGTGCCAGCAGCGTAGGATCCGGGACAGTGGTCACCGGGGAGCTGTTTTTT. V usage is TRBV9 and J usage is TRBJ2-2; 7 nucleotides match TRBD1. CDR3 size: 17 residues. With 0 bases clipped from V and 4 bases from J, the junction kept 9 bases outside the gene matches. The germline V gene encodes CDR1 SGDLS and CDR2 YYNGEE.

This sequence joins TRBV5-6 and TRBJ1-2, with a weak D call TRBD1 (6 bases). In germline, CDR1 is SGHDT, CDR2 YYEEEE. This CDR3 contains 15 residues. V was cut by 0 bases and J by 2 bases, with 11 bases left in between. The CDR3 loop reads CASSLVNGQNYGYTF. The CDR3 coding sequence is TGTGCCAGCAGCTTGGTGAATGGACAGAACTATGGCTACACCTTC.

The chain couples TRBV6-6 to TRBJ1-4, with 8 bases fitting TRBD1. V shed 4 bases and J 5 bases; nucleotides not matched to a gene: 9. Germline V gene sequence: CDR1 MNHNY, CDR2 SVGAGI (reference sequence). The CDR3 runs 16 residues. CDR3 in DNA: TGTGCCAGCAGTTTCCACCGACAGGGGCCCAATGAAAAACTGTTTTTT. Translating gives CASSFHRQGPNEKLFF.

The chain couples TRBV14 to TRBJ2-1; no clear D gene. With 6 bases removed from V and 4 bases from J, the gap between germline ends came to 19 bases. Per germline, CDR1 SGHDN and CDR2 FVKESK. The CDR3 has 16 residues. This chain's CDR3 is CASSPTRAGLYNEQFF. CDR3 nucleotides: TGTGCCAGCAGTCCCACTCGGGCAGGTCTTTACAATGAGCAGTTCTTC.

The CDR3 DNA is TGTGCCAGCAGGGGGGCTACTAGCGGGAAGACAGATACGCAGTATTTT. Translated, it gives CASRGATSGKTDTQYF. V and J are TRBV5-8 and TRBJ2-3; 10 positions agree with TRBD2. V lost 5 bases and J lost 3; bases outside the gene matches: 9. This CDR3 has 16 residues. Germline V gene lookup returns CDR1 SGHTS and CDR2 YDEGEE.

The DNA for the CDR3 is TGTGCCAGCAGGGGGACAGGGGGTGGAACAGATACGCAGTATTTT. Its protein product is CASRGTGGGTDTQYF. The chain is built from TRBV2 and TRBJ2-3; the match to TRBD1 covers 11 bases. CDR1 SNHLY and CDR2 FYNNEI come from the germline V gene. The CDR3 totals 15 residues. V gave up 6 bases and J gave up 3 bases; unmatched junction bases: 5.